This TCR beta chain emerged from a study of identical twins. On this clonotype itself: As yet, its antigen is unknown.

The study's findings and limits: Monozygotic twin pairs showed more out-of-frame TCR alpha sharing than models estimated. One should note that invariant MAIT and iNKT cells could partly confound zero-insertion analyses. Cross-sectional statistics, not tracking of the same donors, supported the conclusions.

The ends were cut back, 5 bases at V and 3 bases at J, with 11 bases in the middle. Germline loops: CDR1 MNHEY, CDR2 SMNVEV (reference sequence). The CDR3 covers 13 residues. TCRdb reprocessed the 5' RACE reads with MiXCR, giving one entry per CDR3 protein. The sample comprises 520,000 or so distinct CDR3 sequences, under 25% of which are singletons, and approximately 0.95% rests with the top ten. The sample was also reused in another study, on T cells expressing NK-cell markers. Per that paper: Investigators obtained TCR beta repertoires from sorted CD3+CD56+NKG2C+, CD3+CD56+NKG2C- and CD3+CD56-NKG2C+ T cells.

Specimen: CD4+ T cells sorted from blood. The TCR sequence derives from a woman between 18 and 29 years old in good health. The gene calls are TRBV27 and TRBJ2-7, with unresolved D. CDR3 protein: CASSTSPYYEQYF. The DNA for the CDR3 is TGTGCCAGCAGTACCTCCCCCTACTACGAGCAGTACTTC.